This entry lists 6 T cell receptor beta chains sequenced from one sample in a study of regulatory T cells in long-lasting Graves disease. TCR beta libraries were built with iRepertoire HTBI primers and Arm-PCR of CDR3 regions. TCRdb recomputed calls from the multiplex PCR reads with MiXCR, one row per CDR3 protein. Among hundreds of thousands of distinct CDR3 sequences listed, around 17% were seen once. Time point here: newly diagnosed GD, antithyroid drugs for less than 3 months. With RNA extracted from PBMCs as input, the TCR library was made. This sample was also put to use in a study of T cells in Graves' hyperthyroidism and ophthalmopathy.

This specimen was peripheral blood mononuclear cells (PBMCs), taken at new diagnosis, from a patient treated with antithyroid drugs. The source is a woman in her 30s with Graves disease.

The sample holds a few counts of this clonotype. V and J are TRBV6-2 or TRBV6-3 and TRBJ2-2, with 15 bases fitting TRBD2. The V gene end was trimmed by 10 bases and the J gene end by 1 base; junction bases not matched to a gene: 10. Germline lookup yields CDR1 MNHEY and CDR2 SVGEGT. The CDR3 covers 18 residues. Here the CDR3 reads CATPDLGLAGGNTGELFF. Written as DNA, the CDR3 is TGTGCCACCCCTGATCTGGGACTAGCGGGAGGGAACACCGGGGAGCTGTTTTTT.

V is TRBV9 and J is TRBJ2-7; 8 nucleotides line up with TRBD1. The germline V gene has CDR1 SGDLS and CDR2 YYNGEE. The junction had 4 bases not matched to a gene; V was cut back by 2 bases and J by 6 bases. The CDR3 extends over 13 amino acids. The CDR3 DNA reads as TGTGCCAGCAGCGTTAAGACAGGGGCCGAGCAGTACTTC. Its protein product is CASSVKTGAEQYF.

The rearrangement links TRBV24-1 to TRBJ1-5; D possibly corresponds to TRBD1 (5 bases). CDR1 is KGHDR and CDR2 is SFDVKD in the germline V gene. V shed 5 bases and J shed 1 base, with 8 bases lying between them. The CDR3 sequence is 14 residues long. Here the CDR3 DNA reads TGTGCCACCAGTGGGGACCTGAGCAATCAGCCCCAGCATTTT. Encoded protein: CATSGDLSNQPQHF.

V is TRBV28 and J is TRBJ1-2; TRBD1 agrees at 9 bases. Germline V gene sequence: CDR1 MDHEN, CDR2 SYDVKM. The CDR3 sequence is 13 residues long. V gave up 6 bases and J gave up 11 bases; unmatched junction bases: 10. The CDR3 region has the DNA TGTGCCAGCAGCATAGTCCCGGGACAGGGTTACACCTTC. Encoded protein: CASSIVPGQGYTF.

This clonotype was recorded at least ten times. The CDR3: CASSASGGGPRSYEQYF. As DNA, the CDR3 is TGTGCCAGCAGCGCCTCAGGCGGGGGCCCACGGAGCTACGAGCAGTACTTC. The genes are TRBV7-3 and TRBJ2-7; D perhaps matches TRBD2 (7 bases). V was shortened by 5 bases and J by 3 bases, with 23 bases between the two germline ends. Per the germline V gene, CDR1 is SGHTA and CDR2 is FQGTGA. There are 17 residues in the CDR3. Using reference TRBV7-3 and TRBJ2-7 for the parts outside the CDR3, the full variable domain is GAGVSQTPSNKVTEKGKYVELRCDPISGHTALYWYRQSLGQGPEFLIYFQGTGAADDSGLPNDRFFAVRPEGSVSTLKIQRTERGDSAVYLCASSASGGGPRSYEQYFGPGTRLTVT.

The J gene is TRBJ1-6, the V gene TRBV24-1; D not certain. V shed 5 bases and J shed 7 bases, with 8 bases lying between them. From germline, CDR1 is KGHDR and CDR2 SFDVKD. There are 13 residues in the CDR3. The CDR3 bases are TGTGCCACCAGTGGTGATGTGAATTCACCCCTCCACTTT. Its protein product is CATSGDVNSPLHF.